A single T cell receptor beta chain is shown here with its context. As yet, its antigen is unknown. The PCR made use of 60 Vbeta and 13 Jbeta primers. The data were produced by immunoSEQ multiplex PCR, yet TCRdb's version contains in-frame clones alone and is incomplete. The sample consists of 110,000 to 150,000 clones, around 10% of them appearing once. The data were obtained in a study of cytomegalovirus exposure and HLA in healthy donors. Study observations and caveats: Most TCRs appeared rarely, but some public TCRs recurred in many donors. Accounts indicate the classifier identified cytomegalovirus status with strong specificity and sensitivity.

The CDR3 is 16 residues long. Per germline, CDR1 SGHTA and CDR2 FQGTGA. The V gene end was trimmed by 5 bases and the J gene end by 1 base; junction bases not matched to a gene: 8. The chain combines TRBV7-3 with TRBJ2-3, with 8 bases lining up with TRBD2. The receptor comes from a male donor in good health and CMV-seronegative. Sequenced input: PBMCs. The CDR3 DNA sequence: TGTGCCAGCAGCAGAAGCGGGAGTTTGGGCACAGATACGCAGTATTTT. Protein sequence: CASSRSGSLGTDTQYF.